The text below deals with one TCR beta chain. Antigen unknown. Germline lookup yields CDR1 GTSNPN and CDR2 SVGIG (reference sequence). CDR3 length equals 15 residues. Trimming cost V 1 base and J 0 bases, with 10 bases left between them. Sequencing targeted expressed TCRB transcripts, as all isolated RNA had been reverse transcribed. Produced via immunoSEQ multiplex PCR; TCRdb's table is partial and in-frame only. The sample holds hundreds of thousands of clones, around a sixth seen once. This specimen belongs to a study of beta chain features in type 1 diabetes. The study, taken as a whole, reports: Sampled from patients, naive, central memory and Treg TCRB repertoires appeared more similar than those sampled from healthy donors.

This TCR derives from a man between 18 and 35 years old in good health. Sample: naive CD4+ T cells from blood. This chain connects TRBV30 to TRBJ1-5; the D is unclear. As DNA, the CDR3 is TGTGCCTGGAGTGGAAAAGGAATTAGCAATCAGCCCCAGCATTTT. Translated: CAWSGKGISNQPQHF.